Shown below are 19 T cell receptor beta chains from a single sample sequenced in a study of T cell responses to AZD1222 COVID-19 vaccine. Method: immunoSEQ multiplex PCR; TCRdb's copy keeps in-frame clones and lacks some. The data show roughly 99,000 clones, nearly 90% seen once. Sequencing used peripheral blood, obtained 28 days after the second AZD1222 dose. All receptors derive from an adult who received the AZD1222 COVID-19 vaccine.

V is TRBV7-2 and J is TRBJ1-2; 9 bases are a match to TRBD1. The CDR3 totals 14 residues. With V trimmed by 5 bases and J by 7 bases, 8 bases remained unmatched. The germline V gene has CDR1 SGHTA and CDR2 FQGNSA. CDR3 sequence reads: CASSQGTGRPGYTF. DNA of the CDR3: TGTGCCAGCAGCCAAGGGACAGGGCGACCTGGCTACACCTTC.

CDR3: CASSQTGTDPYF. In DNA form, the CDR3 reads TGTGCCAGCAGCCAAACCGGGACCGATCCGTACTTC. The chain couples TRBV3-1 (or the pseudogene TRBV3-2) to TRBJ2-7, with D tentatively TRBD1 or TRBD2 (5 bases each). CDR3 length: 12 residues. The V end lost 2 bases, the J end lost 12 bases, and 14 bases lay between the germline ends. Germline loops: CDR1 LGHDT, CDR2 YNNKEL (reference sequence).

The rearrangement links TRBV19 to TRBJ1-1, with D possibly TRBD1 on 6 matching bases. CDR1 is LNHDA and CDR2 is SQIVND in the germline V gene (reference sequence). CDR3 length equals 14 residues. V dropped 3 bases and J dropped 5 bases, with 13 bases sitting between them. The CDR3 bases are TGTGCCAGTAGTATTCGGGGGCAGGGGACTGAAGCTTTCTTT. It translates to CASSIRGQGTEAFF. The whole variable domain, remainder taken from reference TRBV19 and TRBJ1-1, is DGGITQSPKYLFRKEGQNVTLSCEQNLNHDAMYWYRQDPGQGLRLIYYSQIVNDFQKGDIAEGYSVSREKKESFPLTVTSAQKNPTAFYLCASSIRGQGTEAFFGQGTRLTVV.

The V and J genes are TRBV3-1 (or the pseudogene TRBV3-2) and TRBJ2-3; 7 bases are shared with TRBD2. Unmatched junction bases numbered 11, after V lost 0 bases and J lost 2 bases. CDR3 length: 18 residues. Germline CDR1 is LGHDT and CDR2 is YNNKEL (reference sequence). The CDR3 coding sequence is TGTGCCAGCAGCCAAGATTTCGGGAGCGGGGACCCCACAGATACGCAGTATTTT. This gives the protein CASSQDFGSGDPTDTQYF.

V is TRBV7-2 and J is TRBJ2-5, with TRBD2 as a possible D gene (5 bases). V was shortened by 4 bases and J by 5 bases, with 23 bases between the two germline ends. CDR3 length: 17 residues. CDR1 is SGHTA, CDR2 FQGNSA, per germline. CDR3 sequence (DNA): TGTGCCAGCAGCTCCAACCCCTCGGGATGGCTAGAGGAGACCCAGTACTTC. This encodes CASSSNPSGWLEETQYF.

The genes are TRBV6-5 and TRBJ1-2; D not resolved. Deletions cut 5 bases from V and 8 bases from J, with 12 bases between. Germline V gene sequence: CDR1 MNHEY, CDR2 SVGAGI. There are 12 residues in the CDR3. CDR3 residues: CASSPSGGGYTF. CDR3 DNA: TGTGCCAGCAGTCCGTCGGGTGGCGGCTACACCTTC.

V gene TRBV4-1 combines with J gene TRBJ2-3; possibly TRBD1 for D (5 bases). Germline V gives CDR1 MGHRA, CDR2 YSYEKL. V was pared by 4 bases and J by 0 bases, with 11 bases between. CDR3 length: 15 residues. The CDR3 nucleotides read TGCGCCAGCAGCCTGACAGCCACTAGCACAGATACGCAGTATTTT. Translating it yields CASSLTATSTDTQYF.

The chain employs TRBV5-1 and TRBJ2-3; 10 nucleotides line up with TRBD1. Trimming at V came to 1 base and at J to 6 bases, leaving 11 bases not matched to a gene. Germline V gene data show CDR1 as SGHRS and CDR2 as YFSETQ. The CDR3 runs 17 residues. The CDR3 nucleotides are TGCGCCAGCAGCTTGCGTCCGGGACAGGGGACCGGGGATACGCAGTATTTT. Translation gives CASSLRPGQGTGDTQYF.

This chain links TRBV7-2 with TRBJ2-5; 7 bases match TRBD1. Germline loops: CDR1 SGHTA, CDR2 FQGNSA. CDR3 length equals 15 residues. CDR3 sequence: CVSSWVKAGGETQYF. The CDR3 DNA reads as TGTGTTAGCAGTTGGGTAAAAGCAGGGGGAGAGACCCAGTACTTC.

The V and J genes are TRBV5-1 and TRBJ1-2; 10 nucleotides align to TRBD1. Losses at the gene ends were 4 bases for V and 2 bases for J; bases not matched to a gene: 5. The CDR3 has 15 residues. Germline-derived CDR1 and CDR2 are SGHRS and YFSETQ. CDR3 sequence (DNA): TGCGCCAGCAGCCCCGGGACAGGGGACAACTATGGCTACACCTTC. Translated: CASSPGTGDNYGYTF.

V is TRBV28 and J is TRBJ1-6; no clear D gene. The CDR3 covers 15 residues. Germline assignment: CDR1 MDHEN and CDR2 SYDVKM. V was shortened by 2 bases and J by 7 bases, with 12 bases between the two germline ends. CDR3 nucleotide sequence: TGTGCCAGCAGTTTAGGAGGGAACCCGAATTCACCCCTCCACTTT. It yields the protein CASSLGGNPNSPLHF.

The chain links TRBV3-1 (or the pseudogene TRBV3-2) to TRBJ2-6; no reliable D call. The CDR3 is 15 residues long. Germline-derived CDR1 and CDR2 are LGHDT and YNNKEL (reference sequence). V lost 0 bases, J lost 1 base, and 4 bases lay in between. DNA for the CDR3: TGTGCCAGCAGCCAAGATATATCTGGGGCCAACGTCCTGACTTTC. Its translation is CASSQDISGANVLTF.

This chain links TRBV19 with TRBJ2-2, with D perhaps TRBD1 or TRBD2 (6 bases each). Trimming removed 10 bases at V and 5 bases at J, with 20 bases between. This CDR3 is 15 amino acids long. Per germline, CDR1 LNHDA and CDR2 SQIVND (reference sequence). The CDR3 loop is CATCVFTGRTGELFF. The CDR3 DNA sequence: TGTGCCACCTGCGTATTTACAGGGAGGACCGGGGAGCTGTTTTTT. Looking up the rest from reference TRBV19 and TRBJ2-2 gives the full variable domain: DGGITQSPKYLFRKEGQNVTLSCEQNLNHDAMYWYRQDPGQGLRLIYYSQIVNDFQKGDIAEGYSVSREKKESFPLTVTSAQKNPTAFYLCATCVFTGRTGELFFGEGSRLTVL.

The gene calls are TRBV7-3 and TRBJ1-4; D remains ambiguous. The V gene's germline CDR1 is SGHTA and CDR2 FQGTGA. Trimming shortened V by 1 base and J by 7 bases, and 16 bases separated the two germline ends. The CDR3 covers 16 residues. In nucleotides, the CDR3 is TGTGCCAGCAGCTTAAACGGACCGGGAAGCGGTGAAAAACTGTTTTTT. It translates to CASSLNGPGSGEKLFF.

The chain is built from TRBV2 and TRBJ2-1, with 13 bases fitting TRBD2. With V trimmed by 3 bases and J by 7 bases, 0 bases remained unmatched. Germline values: CDR1 SNHLY, CDR2 FYNNEI. The CDR3 loop spans 14 amino acids. In nucleotides, the CDR3 is TGTGCCAGCAGTGAGGGACTAGCGGGGAATGAGCAGTTCTTC. It codes for CASSEGLAGNEQFF.

The chain recombines TRBV7-9 with TRBJ2-3; TRBD2 is a possible D gene (6 bases). In germline, CDR1 is SEHNR, CDR2 FQNEAQ (reference sequence). V shed 3 bases and J shed 2 bases, with 15 bases lying between them. CDR3 length: 16 amino acids. The CDR3 sequence: CASSFRVAGSTDTQYF. Written as DNA, the CDR3 is TGTGCCAGCAGCTTCCGGGTTGCGGGGTCCACAGATACGCAGTATTTT.

This rearrangement joins TRBV6-5 to TRBJ1-5; 9 bases align to TRBD1. This CDR3 contains 15 residues. The V gene end was trimmed by 5 bases and the J gene end by 2 bases; junction bases not matched to a gene: 4. Germline V gene data show CDR1 as MNHEY and CDR2 as SVGAGI. The CDR3 loop reads CASSTQGAGNQPQHF. The CDR3 DNA sequence: TGTGCCAGCAGTACACAGGGGGCCGGCAATCAGCCCCAGCATTTT.

The chain is built from TRBV7-8 and TRBJ2-3, with D unresolved. CDR1 is SGHVS and CDR2 is FQNEAQ in the germline V gene. V lost 5 bases, J lost 2 bases, and 8 bases lay in between. The CDR3 is made up of 13 amino acids. CDR3 in amino acids: CASSLALTDTQYF. The CDR3 DNA is TGTGCCAGCAGCCTCGCCCTCACAGATACGCAGTATTTT. Full variable domain (outside the CDR3, taken from reference TRBV7-8 and TRBJ2-3): GAGVSQSPRYKVAKRGQDVALRCDPISGHVSLFWYQQALGQGPEFLTYFQNEAQLDKSGLPSDRFFAERPEGSVSTLKIQRTQQEDSAVYLCASSLALTDTQYFGPGTRLTVL.

This clone has just one count. Additional DNA sequences in this sample encode the identical CDR3. The rearrangement joins TRBV30 to TRBJ1-1; D not resolved. The germline CDR1 and CDR2 sequences are GTSNPN and SVGIG (reference sequence). Trimming pared 5 bases from V and 4 bases from J, leaving 8 bases between. The CDR3 has 11 residues. This chain's CDR3 is CAWAPGTEAFF. Here the CDR3 DNA reads TGTGCCTGGGCGCCGGGCACTGAAGCTTTCTTT.